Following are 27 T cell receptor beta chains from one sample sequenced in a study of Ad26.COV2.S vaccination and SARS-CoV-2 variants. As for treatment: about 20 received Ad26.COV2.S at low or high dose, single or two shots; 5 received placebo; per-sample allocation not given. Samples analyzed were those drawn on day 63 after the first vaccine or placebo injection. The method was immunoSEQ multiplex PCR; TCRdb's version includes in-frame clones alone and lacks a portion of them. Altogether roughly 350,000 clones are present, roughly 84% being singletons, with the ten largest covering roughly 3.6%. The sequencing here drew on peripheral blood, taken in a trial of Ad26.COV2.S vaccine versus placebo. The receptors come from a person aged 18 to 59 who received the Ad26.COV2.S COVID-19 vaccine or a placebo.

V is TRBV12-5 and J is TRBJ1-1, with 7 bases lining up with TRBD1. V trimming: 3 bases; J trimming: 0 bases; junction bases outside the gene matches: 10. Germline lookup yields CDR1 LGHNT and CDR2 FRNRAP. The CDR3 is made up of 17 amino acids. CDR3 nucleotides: TGTGCTAGTGGTTTCCAGGGCAGGGGGTTAATGAACACTGAAGCTTTCTTT. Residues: CASGFQGRGLMNTEAFF.

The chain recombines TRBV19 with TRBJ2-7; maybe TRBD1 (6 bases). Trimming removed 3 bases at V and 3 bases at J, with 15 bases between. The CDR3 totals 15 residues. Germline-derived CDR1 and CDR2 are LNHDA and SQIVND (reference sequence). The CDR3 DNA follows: TGTGCCAGTAGTATGGGTCCAGGGGCCATCTACGAGCAGTACTTC. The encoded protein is CASSMGPGAIYEQYF.

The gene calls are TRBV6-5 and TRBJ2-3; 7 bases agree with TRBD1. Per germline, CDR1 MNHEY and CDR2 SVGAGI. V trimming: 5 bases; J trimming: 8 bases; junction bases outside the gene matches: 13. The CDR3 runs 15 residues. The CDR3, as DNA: TGTGCCAGCAGTAACCCGACAGGGTTCAGGGGTACGCAGTATTTT. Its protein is CASSNPTGFRGTQYF.

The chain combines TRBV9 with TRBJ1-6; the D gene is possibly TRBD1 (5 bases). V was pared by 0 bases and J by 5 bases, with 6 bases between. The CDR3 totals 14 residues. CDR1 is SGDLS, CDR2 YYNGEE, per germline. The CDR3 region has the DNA TGTGCCAGCAGCGTAGTACAGGATAATTCACCCCTCCACTTT. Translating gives CASSVVQDNSPLHF.

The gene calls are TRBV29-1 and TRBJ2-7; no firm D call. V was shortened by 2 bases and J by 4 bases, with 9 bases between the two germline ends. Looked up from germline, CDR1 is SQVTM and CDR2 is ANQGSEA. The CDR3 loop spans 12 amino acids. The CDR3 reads CSVELKGYEQYF. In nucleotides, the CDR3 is TGCAGCGTTGAACTAAAGGGATACGAGCAGTACTTC.

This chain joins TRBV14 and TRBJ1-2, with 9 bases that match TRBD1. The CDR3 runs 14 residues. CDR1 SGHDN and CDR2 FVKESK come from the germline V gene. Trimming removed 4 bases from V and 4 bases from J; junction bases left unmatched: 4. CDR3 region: CASSPRQGGYGYTF. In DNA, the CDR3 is TGTGCCAGCAGCCCACGACAGGGGGGCTATGGCTACACCTTC.

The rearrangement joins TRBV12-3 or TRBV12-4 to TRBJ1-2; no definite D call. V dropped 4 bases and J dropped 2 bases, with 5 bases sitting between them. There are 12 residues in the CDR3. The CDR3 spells CASSSVNYGYTF. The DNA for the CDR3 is TGTGCCAGCAGTTCAGTGAACTATGGCTACACCTTC.

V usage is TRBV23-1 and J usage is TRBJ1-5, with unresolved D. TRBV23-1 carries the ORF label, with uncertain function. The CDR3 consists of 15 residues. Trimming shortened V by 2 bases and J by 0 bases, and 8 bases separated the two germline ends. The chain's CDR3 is CASSQGSHSNQPQHF. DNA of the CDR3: TGCGCCAGCAGTCAAGGAAGTCATAGCAATCAGCCCCAGCATTTT.

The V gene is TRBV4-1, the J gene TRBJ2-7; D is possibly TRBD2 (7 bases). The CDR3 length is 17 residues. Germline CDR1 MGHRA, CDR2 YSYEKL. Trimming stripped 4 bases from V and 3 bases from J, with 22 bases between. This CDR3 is CASSLIVVGGANYEQYF. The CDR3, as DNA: TGCGCCAGCAGCCTCATCGTCGTGGGGGGGGCAAACTACGAGCAGTACTTC.

The CDR3 nucleotides read TGTGCCAGCAGCTTGACAGCAAGCTCCTACGAGCAGTACTTC. This gives the protein CASSLTASSYEQYF. This chain links TRBV7-2 with TRBJ2-7; maybe TRBD1 (5 bases). Per the germline V gene, CDR1 is SGHTA and CDR2 is FQGNSA. Between the trimmed V and J ends, which lost 3 bases and 0 bases, there was a span of 9 bases. The CDR3 runs 14 residues.

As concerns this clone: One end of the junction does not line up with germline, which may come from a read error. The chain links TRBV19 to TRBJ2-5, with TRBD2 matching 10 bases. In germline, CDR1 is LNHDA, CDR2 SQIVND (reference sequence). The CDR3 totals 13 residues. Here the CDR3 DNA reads TGTGCCAGTAGCATAGCGGGGGGAGAGACCCAGTACTTC. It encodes CASSIAGGETQYF. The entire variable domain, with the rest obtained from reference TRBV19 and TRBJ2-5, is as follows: DGGITQSPKYLFRKEGQNVTLSCEQNLNHDAMYWYRQDPGQGLRLIYYSQIVNDFQKGDIAEGYSVSREKKESFPLTVTSAQKNPTAFYLCASSIAGGETQYFGPGTRLLVL.

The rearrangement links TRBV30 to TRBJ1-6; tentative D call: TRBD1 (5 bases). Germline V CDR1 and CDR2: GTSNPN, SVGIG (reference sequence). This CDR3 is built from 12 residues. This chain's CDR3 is CAQDGGNSPLHF. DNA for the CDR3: TGTGCTCAGGACGGGGGTAATTCACCCCTCCACTTT.

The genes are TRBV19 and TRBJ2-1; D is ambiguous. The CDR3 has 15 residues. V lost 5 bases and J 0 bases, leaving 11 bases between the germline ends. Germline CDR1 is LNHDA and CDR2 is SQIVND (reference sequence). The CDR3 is CASSATENSYNEQFF. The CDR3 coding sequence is TGTGCCAGTAGTGCGACGGAAAACTCCTACAATGAGCAGTTCTTC.

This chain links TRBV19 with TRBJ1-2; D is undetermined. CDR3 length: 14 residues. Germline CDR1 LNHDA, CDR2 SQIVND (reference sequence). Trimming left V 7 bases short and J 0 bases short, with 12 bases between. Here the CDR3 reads CASIRRPSNYGYTF. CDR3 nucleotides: TGTGCCAGTATCCGTAGGCCTTCTAACTATGGCTACACCTTC.

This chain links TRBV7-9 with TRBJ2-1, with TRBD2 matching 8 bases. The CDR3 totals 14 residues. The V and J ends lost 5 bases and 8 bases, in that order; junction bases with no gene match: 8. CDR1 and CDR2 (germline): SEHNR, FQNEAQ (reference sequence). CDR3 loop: CASSLPGGGYEQFF. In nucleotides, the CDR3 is TGTGCCAGCAGCCTTCCCGGGGGGGGCTATGAGCAGTTCTTC.

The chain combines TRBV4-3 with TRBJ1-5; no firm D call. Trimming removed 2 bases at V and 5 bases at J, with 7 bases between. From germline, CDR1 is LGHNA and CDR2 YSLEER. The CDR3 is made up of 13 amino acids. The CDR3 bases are TGCGCCAGCAGCCAATGGACGGATCAGCCCCAGCATTTT. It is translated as CASSQWTDQPQHF.

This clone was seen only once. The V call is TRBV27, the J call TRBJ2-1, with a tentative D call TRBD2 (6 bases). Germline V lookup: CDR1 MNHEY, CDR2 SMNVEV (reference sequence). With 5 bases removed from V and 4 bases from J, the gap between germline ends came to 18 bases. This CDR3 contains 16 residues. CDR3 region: CASSIDRHGRYNEQFF. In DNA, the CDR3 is TGTGCCAGCAGTATCGACAGACATGGGAGGTACAATGAGCAGTTCTTC.

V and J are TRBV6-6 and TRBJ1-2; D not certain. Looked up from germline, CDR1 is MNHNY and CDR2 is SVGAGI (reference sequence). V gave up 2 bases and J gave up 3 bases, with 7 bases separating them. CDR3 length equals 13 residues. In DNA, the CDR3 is TGTGCCAGCAGTTACACTACTGACTATGGCTACACCTTC. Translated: CASSYTTDYGYTF.

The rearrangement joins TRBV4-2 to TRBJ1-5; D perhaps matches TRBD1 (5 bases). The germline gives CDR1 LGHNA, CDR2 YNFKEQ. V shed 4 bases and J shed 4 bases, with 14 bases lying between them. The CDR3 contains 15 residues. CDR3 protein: CASSLETAGNQPQHF. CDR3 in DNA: TGTGCCAGCAGCCTAGAGACAGCGGGGAATCAGCCCCAGCATTTT.

The chain's CDR3 is CASSMLTGVEKLFF. CDR3 sequence (DNA): TGTGCCAGTAGTATGCTCACAGGGGTTGAAAAACTGTTTTTT. This chain joins TRBV19 and TRBJ1-4; 7 nucleotides align to TRBD1. Germline V lookup: CDR1 LNHDA, CDR2 SQIVND (reference sequence). J was trimmed by 7 bases and V by 3 bases; bases with no gene match: 5. The CDR3 loop spans 14 amino acids.

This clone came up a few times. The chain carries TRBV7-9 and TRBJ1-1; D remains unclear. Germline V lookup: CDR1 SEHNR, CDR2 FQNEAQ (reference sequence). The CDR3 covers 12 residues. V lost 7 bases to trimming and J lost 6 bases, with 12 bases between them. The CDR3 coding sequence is TGTGCCAGCACCAAGAACCCTGCTGAAGCTTTCTTT. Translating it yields CASTKNPAEAFF.

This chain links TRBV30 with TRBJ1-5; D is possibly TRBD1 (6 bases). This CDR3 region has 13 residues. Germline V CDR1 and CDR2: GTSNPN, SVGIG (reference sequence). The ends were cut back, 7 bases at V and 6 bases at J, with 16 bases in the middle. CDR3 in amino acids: CASRGAEGQPQHF. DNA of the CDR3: TGTGCCTCGAGGGGGGCTGAGGGTCAGCCCCAGCATTTT.

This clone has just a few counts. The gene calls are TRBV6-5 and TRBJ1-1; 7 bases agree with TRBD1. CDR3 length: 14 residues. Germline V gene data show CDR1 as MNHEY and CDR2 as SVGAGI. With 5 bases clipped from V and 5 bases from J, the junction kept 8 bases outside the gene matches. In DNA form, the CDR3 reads TGTGCCAGCAGTCCTTTGACAGGGCGAACTGAAGCTTTCTTT. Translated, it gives CASSPLTGRTEAFF.

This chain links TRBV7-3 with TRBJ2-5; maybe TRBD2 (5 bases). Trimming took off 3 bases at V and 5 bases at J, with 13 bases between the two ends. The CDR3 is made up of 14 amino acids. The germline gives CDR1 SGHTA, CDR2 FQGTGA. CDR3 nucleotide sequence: TGTGCCAGCAGCTTGAACGGGCCGGGGGAGACCCAGTACTTC. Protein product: CASSLNGPGETQYF.

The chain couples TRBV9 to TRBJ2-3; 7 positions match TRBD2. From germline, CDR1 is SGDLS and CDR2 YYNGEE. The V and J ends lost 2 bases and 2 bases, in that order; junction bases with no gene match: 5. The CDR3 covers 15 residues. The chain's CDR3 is CASSVRLAPTDTQYF. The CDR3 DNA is TGTGCCAGCAGCGTTCGACTAGCCCCCACAGATACGCAGTATTTT.

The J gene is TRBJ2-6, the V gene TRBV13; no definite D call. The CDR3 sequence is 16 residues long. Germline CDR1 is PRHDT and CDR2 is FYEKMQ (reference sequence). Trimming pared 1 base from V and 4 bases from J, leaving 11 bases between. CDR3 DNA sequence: TGTGCCAGCAGCTTAGATCGAGGAGCCGGGGCCAACGTCCTGACTTTC. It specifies CASSLDRGAGANVLTF.

The CDR3, as DNA: TGTGCCAGCAGCCCCCAGGGACACCCAAGGGGTGGCTACACCTTC. Residues: CASSPQGHPRGGYTF. The J gene is TRBJ1-2, the V gene TRBV7-2; possible D gene TRBD1, 6 bases. Trimming took 5 bases from V and 7 from J, leaving 20 bases between them. The CDR3 runs to 15 residues. Looked up from germline, CDR1 is SGHTA and CDR2 is FQGNSA.